A single sample is the source of the 14 T cell receptor beta chains below, sequenced in a study of cytomegalovirus exposure and HLA in healthy donors. PCR used 60 Vbeta primers and 13 Jbeta primers. Profiled with immunoSEQ multiplex PCR; TCRdb holds only in-frame clones, not every one. The table has about 140,000 clones, approximately 71% seen once. Material: PBMCs. The receptors here all came from a woman aged 50 to 60 in good health and CMV-seronegative.

V is TRBV7-2 and J is TRBJ2-3; D not resolved. The CDR3 consists of 13 residues. Germline V gene sequence: CDR1 SGHTA, CDR2 FQGNSA. V was trimmed by 1 base and J by 5 bases, leaving 7 bases between them. For the CDR3, the DNA is TGTGCCAGCAGCTTAGACCCGGGAGATACGCAGTATTTT. It yields the protein CASSLDPGDTQYF.

This sequence joins TRBV28 and TRBJ1-3; the D is unclear. The V end was cut by 10 bases, the J end by 0 bases, with 10 bases between. The germline gives CDR1 MDHEN, CDR2 SYDVKM. The CDR3 spans 13 residues. CDR3 sequence: CATMEGSGNTIYF. The CDR3 DNA sequence: TGTGCCACTATGGAGGGCTCTGGAAACACCATATATTTT.

In this sample, this clone turned up a few times. The genes are TRBV5-4 and TRBJ2-3; D is perhaps TRBD2 (6 bases). CDR1 SGHNT and CDR2 YYREEE come from the germline V gene (reference sequence). The CDR3 loop spans 15 amino acids. Trimming stripped 4 bases from V and 0 bases from J, with 12 bases between. The CDR3: CASSPDYRSTDTQYF. The CDR3 DNA is TGTGCCAGCAGCCCGGACTATCGTAGCACAGATACGCAGTATTTT.

The chain carries TRBV20-1 and TRBJ1-2; TRBD1 might be the D (6 bases). Germline assignment: CDR1 DFQATT and CDR2 SNEGSKA (reference sequence). Trimming removed 5 bases from V and 8 bases from J, with 9 bases in between. This CDR3 has 10 amino acids. The CDR3 bases are TGCAGTGCTGGTCAGGGGGGCTACACCTTC. Translation gives CSAGQGGYTF.

This chain's CDR3 is CASSKRLGTVGNEQFF. The CDR3 DNA is TGTGCCAGCAGCAAGCGACTCGGGACAGTTGGGAATGAGCAGTTCTTC. The chain recombines TRBV7-9 with TRBJ2-1; 7 nucleotides align to TRBD1. CDR3 length: 16 residues. Germline V CDR1 and CDR2: SEHNR, FQNEAQ (reference sequence). The junction had 14 bases not matched to a gene; V was cut back by 5 bases and J by 7 bases.

The rearrangement uses TRBV19 and TRBJ1-2; D unclear. CDR1 and CDR2 (germline): LNHDA, SQIVND (reference sequence). The CDR3 runs to 13 residues. V lost 4 bases to trimming and J lost 8 bases, with 14 bases between them. CDR3 sequence reads: CASSSLAPWGYTF. The CDR3 DNA is TGTGCCAGTAGTAGCCTAGCCCCCTGGGGCTACACCTTC.

V gene TRBV6-6 combines with J gene TRBJ1-3, with D tentatively TRBD1 (5 bases). V lost 10 bases, J lost 9 bases, and 13 bases lay in between. The CDR3 length is 11 residues. The germline gives CDR1 MNHNY, CDR2 SVGAGI (reference sequence). The CDR3 DNA sequence: TGTGCCACCTTTCGGGGGGGCACCATATATTTT. Protein sequence: CATFRGGTIYF.

This chain links TRBV7-9 with TRBJ2-5; possibly TRBD1 for D (5 bases). CDR3 length equals 14 residues. Trimming took off 5 bases at V and 3 bases at J, with 13 bases between the two ends. CDR1 and CDR2 from the germline V gene are SEHNR and FQNEAQ (reference sequence). As DNA, the CDR3 is TGTGCCAGCAGCCCGAAAATAGGGGAAGAGACCCAGTACTTC. Translating gives CASSPKIGEETQYF.

This clone has just a few counts. The V and J genes are TRBV19 and TRBJ1-5, with D possibly TRBD1 on 5 matching bases. This CDR3 comprises 14 residues. The ends were cut back, 6 bases at V and 4 bases at J, with 13 bases in the middle. The germline V gene has CDR1 LNHDA and CDR2 SQIVND (reference sequence). CDR3 coding DNA: TGTGCCAGTAGCCTTCGGGGGGGGAATCAGCCCCAGCATTTT. This gives the protein CASSLRGGNQPQHF. Full variable domain (remainder filled in from reference TRBV19 and TRBJ1-5): DGGITQSPKYLFRKEGQNVTLSCEQNLNHDAMYWYRQDPGQGLRLIYYSQIVNDFQKGDIAEGYSVSREKKESFPLTVTSAQKNPTAFYLCASSLRGGNQPQHFGDGTRLSIL.

The rearrangement links TRBV27 to TRBJ1-1, with D perhaps matching TRBD1 (5 bases). With 7 bases removed from V and 11 bases from J, the gap between germline ends came to 17 bases. This CDR3 region has 12 residues. Germline V gene lookup returns CDR1 MNHEY and CDR2 SMNVEV (reference sequence). The CDR3 DNA sequence: TGTGCCAGCAAGATCCAGGGAGGAGGGGCTTTCTTT. Translation: CASKIQGGGAFF.

This chain joins TRBV11-2 and TRBJ2-5; D is unclear. This CDR3 comprises 12 residues. Germline assignment: CDR1 SGHAT and CDR2 FQNNGV. The V and J ends lost 2 bases and 5 bases respectively, with 6 bases between them. CDR3: CASSLSGETQYF. The CDR3 DNA reads TGTGCCAGCAGCTTATCCGGGGAGACCCAGTACTTC.

The chain is built from TRBV27 and TRBJ2-7, with D possibly matching TRBD2 (7 bases). The CDR3 extends over 16 amino acids. CDR1 and CDR2 (germline): MNHEY, SMNVEV (reference sequence). V was pared by 5 bases and J by 2 bases, with 19 bases between. CDR3 sequence (DNA): TGTGCCAGCAGTCCCTTGGGGGGGCGGAGAGCCTACGAGCAGTACTTC. It encodes CASSPLGGRRAYEQYF.

This chain connects TRBV7-2 to TRBJ1-4; no clear D gene. The CDR3 contains 13 residues. Germline V gene sequence: CDR1 SGHTA, CDR2 FQGNSA. V was pared by 1 base and J by 6 bases, with 6 bases between. The CDR3: CASSLDGHEKLFF. The CDR3 DNA reads TGTGCCAGCAGCTTAGATGGCCATGAAAAACTGTTTTTT.

This rearrangement joins TRBV5-1 to TRBJ2-2; 7 positions agree with TRBD2. CDR1 SGHRS and CDR2 YFSETQ come from the germline V gene. The CDR3 is 17 amino acids. V was pared by 3 bases and J by 3 bases, with 11 bases of the junction left unmatched. In nucleotides, the CDR3 is TGCGCCAGCAGCTGGTTGACTAGCTCGGTGGACACCGGGGAGCTGTTTTTT. This gives the protein CASSWLTSSVDTGELFF.